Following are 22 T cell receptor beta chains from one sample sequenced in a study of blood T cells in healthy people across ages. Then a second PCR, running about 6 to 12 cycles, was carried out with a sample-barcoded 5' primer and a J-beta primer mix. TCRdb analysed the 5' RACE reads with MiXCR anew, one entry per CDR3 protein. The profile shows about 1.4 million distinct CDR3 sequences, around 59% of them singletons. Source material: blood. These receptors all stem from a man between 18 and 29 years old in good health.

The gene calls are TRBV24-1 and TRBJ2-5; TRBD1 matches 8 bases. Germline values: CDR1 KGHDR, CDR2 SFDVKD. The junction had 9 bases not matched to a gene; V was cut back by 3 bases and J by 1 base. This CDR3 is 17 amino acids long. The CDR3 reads CATSDTGQGPIQETQYF. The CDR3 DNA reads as TGTGCCACCAGTGATACCGGACAGGGACCCATCCAAGAGACCCAGTACTTC.

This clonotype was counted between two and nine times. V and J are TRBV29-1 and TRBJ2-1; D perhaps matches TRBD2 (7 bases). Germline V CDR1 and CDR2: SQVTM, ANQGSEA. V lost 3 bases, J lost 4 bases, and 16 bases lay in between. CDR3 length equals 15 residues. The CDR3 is CSVEGAGATYNEQFF. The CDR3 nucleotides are TGCAGCGTTGAGGGTGCGGGGGCCACATACAATGAGCAGTTCTTC.

The CDR3: CASSPRTVYLPDTQYF. CDR3 sequence (DNA): TGTGCCAGCAGCCCCCGGACAGTCTATCTCCCAGATACGCAGTATTTT. V usage is TRBV12-3 or TRBV12-4 and J usage is TRBJ2-3, with D tentatively TRBD1 (6 bases). This CDR3 has 16 amino acids. V lost 6 bases, J lost 4 bases, and 20 bases lay in between.

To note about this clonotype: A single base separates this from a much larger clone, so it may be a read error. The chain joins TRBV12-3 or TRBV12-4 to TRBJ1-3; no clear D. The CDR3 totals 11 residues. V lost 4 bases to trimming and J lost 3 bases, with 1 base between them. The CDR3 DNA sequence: TGTGCCAGCAGTTATGGAAACACCATATATTTT. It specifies CASSYGNTIYF.

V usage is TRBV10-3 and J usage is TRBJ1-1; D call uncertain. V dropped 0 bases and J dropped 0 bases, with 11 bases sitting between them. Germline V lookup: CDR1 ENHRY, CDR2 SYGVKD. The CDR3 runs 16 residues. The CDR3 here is CAISESPDSVNTEAFF. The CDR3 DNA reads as TGTGCCATCAGTGAGTCCCCAGACTCAGTGAACACTGAAGCTTTCTTT.

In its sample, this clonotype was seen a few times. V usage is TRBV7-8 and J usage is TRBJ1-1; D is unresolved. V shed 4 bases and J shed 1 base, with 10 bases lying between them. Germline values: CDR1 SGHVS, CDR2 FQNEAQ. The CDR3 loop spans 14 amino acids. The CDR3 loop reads CASSSRAQNTEAFF. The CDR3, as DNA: TGTGCCAGCAGCTCGCGGGCCCAGAACACTGAAGCTTTCTTT.

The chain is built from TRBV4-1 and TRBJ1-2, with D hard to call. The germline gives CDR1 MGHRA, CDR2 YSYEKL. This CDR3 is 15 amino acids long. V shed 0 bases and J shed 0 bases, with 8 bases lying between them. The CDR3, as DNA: TGCGCCAGCAGCCAAGAGGTCGGTACTAACTATGGCTACACCTTC. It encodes CASSQEVGTNYGYTF.

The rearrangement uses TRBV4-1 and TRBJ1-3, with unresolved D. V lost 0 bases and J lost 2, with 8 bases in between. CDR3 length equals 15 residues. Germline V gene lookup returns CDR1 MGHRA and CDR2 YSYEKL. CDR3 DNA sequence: TGCGCCAGCAGCCAAGAACCGGGAACTGGAAACACCATATATTTT. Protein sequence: CASSQEPGTGNTIYF.

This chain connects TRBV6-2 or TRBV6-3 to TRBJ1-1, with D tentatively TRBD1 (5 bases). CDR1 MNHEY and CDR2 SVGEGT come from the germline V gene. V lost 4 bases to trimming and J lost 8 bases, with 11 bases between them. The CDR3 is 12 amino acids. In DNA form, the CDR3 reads TGTGCCAGCAGTTCCGGGGCCGCCGAAGCTTTCTTT. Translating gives CASSSGAAEAFF.

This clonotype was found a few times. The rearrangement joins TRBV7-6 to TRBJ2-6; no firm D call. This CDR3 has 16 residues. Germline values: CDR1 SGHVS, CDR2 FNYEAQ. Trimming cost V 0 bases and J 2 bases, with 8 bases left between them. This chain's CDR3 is CASSLASSPGANVLTF. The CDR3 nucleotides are TGTGCCAGCAGCTTAGCTTCCAGCCCTGGGGCCAACGTCCTGACTTTC.

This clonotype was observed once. DNA for the CDR3: TGTGCCAGCAGTGAACCGGGTTATAGCAATCAGCCCCAGCATTTT. Translated, it gives CASSEPGYSNQPQHF. The chain couples TRBV6-1 to TRBJ1-5; D gene unclear. V dropped 2 bases and J dropped 0 bases, with 8 bases sitting between them. This CDR3 contains 15 residues. Germline CDR1 MNHNS, CDR2 SASEGT.

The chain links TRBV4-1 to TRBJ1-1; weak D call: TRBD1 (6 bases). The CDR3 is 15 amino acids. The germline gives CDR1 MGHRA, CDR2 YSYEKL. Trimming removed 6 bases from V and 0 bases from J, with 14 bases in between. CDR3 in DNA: TGCGCCAGCAGGTACCGGGACACTATGAACACTGAAGCTTTCTTT. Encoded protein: CASRYRDTMNTEAFF.

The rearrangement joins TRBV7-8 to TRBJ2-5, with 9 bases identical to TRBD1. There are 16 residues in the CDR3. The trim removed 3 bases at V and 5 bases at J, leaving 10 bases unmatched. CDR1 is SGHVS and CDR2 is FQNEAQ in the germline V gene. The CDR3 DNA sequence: TGTGCCAGCAGCTTTAGAGACAGGGGGTATCTGGAGACCCAGTACTTC. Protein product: CASSFRDRGYLETQYF.

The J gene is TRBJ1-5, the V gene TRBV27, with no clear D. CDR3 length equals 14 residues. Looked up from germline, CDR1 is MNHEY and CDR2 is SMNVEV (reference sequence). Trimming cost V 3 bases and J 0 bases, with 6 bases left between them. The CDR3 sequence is CASSFGVSNQPQHF. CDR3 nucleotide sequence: TGTGCCAGCAGTTTCGGGGTTAGCAATCAGCCCCAGCATTTT.

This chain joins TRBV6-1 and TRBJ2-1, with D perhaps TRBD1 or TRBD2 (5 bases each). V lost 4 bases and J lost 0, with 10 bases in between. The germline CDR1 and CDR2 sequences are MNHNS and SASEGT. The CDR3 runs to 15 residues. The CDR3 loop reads CASSGTRDSYNEQFF. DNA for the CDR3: TGTGCCAGCAGTGGGACACGGGACTCCTACAATGAGCAGTTCTTC.

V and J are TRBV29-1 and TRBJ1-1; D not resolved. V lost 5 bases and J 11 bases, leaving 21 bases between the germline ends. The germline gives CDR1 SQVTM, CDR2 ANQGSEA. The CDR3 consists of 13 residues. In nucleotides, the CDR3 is TGCAGCGTTTGGCGGCCCGTGAGCACTGGCGCTTTCTTT. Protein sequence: CSVWRPVSTGAFF.

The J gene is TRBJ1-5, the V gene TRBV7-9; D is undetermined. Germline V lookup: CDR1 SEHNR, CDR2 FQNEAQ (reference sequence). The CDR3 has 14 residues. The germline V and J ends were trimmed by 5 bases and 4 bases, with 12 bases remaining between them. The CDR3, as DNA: TGTGCCAGCAGCCCCCCGGGAGAAAATCAGCCCCAGCATTTT. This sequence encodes CASSPPGENQPQHF.

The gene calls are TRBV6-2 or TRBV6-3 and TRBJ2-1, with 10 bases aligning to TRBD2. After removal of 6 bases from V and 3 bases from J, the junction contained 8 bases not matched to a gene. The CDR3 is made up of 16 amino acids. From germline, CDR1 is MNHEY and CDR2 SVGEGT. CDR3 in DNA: TGTGCCAGCAGGCAATTAGCGGGGGGTATCTACAATGAGCAGTTCTTC. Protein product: CASRQLAGGIYNEQFF.

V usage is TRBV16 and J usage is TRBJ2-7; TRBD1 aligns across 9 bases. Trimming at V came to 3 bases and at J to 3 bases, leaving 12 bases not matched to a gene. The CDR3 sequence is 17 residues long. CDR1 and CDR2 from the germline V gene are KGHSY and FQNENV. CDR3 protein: CASSQITGTGGIYEQYF. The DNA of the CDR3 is TGTGCCAGCAGCCAGATTACGGGAACAGGGGGCATCTACGAGCAGTACTTC.

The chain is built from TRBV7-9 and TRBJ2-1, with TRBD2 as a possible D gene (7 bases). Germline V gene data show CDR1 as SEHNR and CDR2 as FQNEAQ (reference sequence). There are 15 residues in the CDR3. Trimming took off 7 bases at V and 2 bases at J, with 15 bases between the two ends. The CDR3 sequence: CASTGRGRAYNEQFF. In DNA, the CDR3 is TGTGCCAGCACTGGGAGGGGGAGGGCCTACAATGAGCAGTTCTTC.

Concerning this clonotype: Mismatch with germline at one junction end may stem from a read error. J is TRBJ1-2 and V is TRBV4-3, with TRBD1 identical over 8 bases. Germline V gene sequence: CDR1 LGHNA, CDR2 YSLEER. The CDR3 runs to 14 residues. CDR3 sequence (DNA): TGCGTCAGCAGCCAAGATCGACAGGGGTATGGCTACACCTTC. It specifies CVSSQDRQGYGYTF.

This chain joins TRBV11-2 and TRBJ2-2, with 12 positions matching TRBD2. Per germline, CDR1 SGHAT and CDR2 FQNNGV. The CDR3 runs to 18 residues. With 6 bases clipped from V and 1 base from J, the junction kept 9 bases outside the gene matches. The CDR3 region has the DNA TGTGCCAGCAGGGACAGACTAGCGGGAGACCTGAACACCGGGGAGCTGTTTTTT. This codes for CASRDRLAGDLNTGELFF.